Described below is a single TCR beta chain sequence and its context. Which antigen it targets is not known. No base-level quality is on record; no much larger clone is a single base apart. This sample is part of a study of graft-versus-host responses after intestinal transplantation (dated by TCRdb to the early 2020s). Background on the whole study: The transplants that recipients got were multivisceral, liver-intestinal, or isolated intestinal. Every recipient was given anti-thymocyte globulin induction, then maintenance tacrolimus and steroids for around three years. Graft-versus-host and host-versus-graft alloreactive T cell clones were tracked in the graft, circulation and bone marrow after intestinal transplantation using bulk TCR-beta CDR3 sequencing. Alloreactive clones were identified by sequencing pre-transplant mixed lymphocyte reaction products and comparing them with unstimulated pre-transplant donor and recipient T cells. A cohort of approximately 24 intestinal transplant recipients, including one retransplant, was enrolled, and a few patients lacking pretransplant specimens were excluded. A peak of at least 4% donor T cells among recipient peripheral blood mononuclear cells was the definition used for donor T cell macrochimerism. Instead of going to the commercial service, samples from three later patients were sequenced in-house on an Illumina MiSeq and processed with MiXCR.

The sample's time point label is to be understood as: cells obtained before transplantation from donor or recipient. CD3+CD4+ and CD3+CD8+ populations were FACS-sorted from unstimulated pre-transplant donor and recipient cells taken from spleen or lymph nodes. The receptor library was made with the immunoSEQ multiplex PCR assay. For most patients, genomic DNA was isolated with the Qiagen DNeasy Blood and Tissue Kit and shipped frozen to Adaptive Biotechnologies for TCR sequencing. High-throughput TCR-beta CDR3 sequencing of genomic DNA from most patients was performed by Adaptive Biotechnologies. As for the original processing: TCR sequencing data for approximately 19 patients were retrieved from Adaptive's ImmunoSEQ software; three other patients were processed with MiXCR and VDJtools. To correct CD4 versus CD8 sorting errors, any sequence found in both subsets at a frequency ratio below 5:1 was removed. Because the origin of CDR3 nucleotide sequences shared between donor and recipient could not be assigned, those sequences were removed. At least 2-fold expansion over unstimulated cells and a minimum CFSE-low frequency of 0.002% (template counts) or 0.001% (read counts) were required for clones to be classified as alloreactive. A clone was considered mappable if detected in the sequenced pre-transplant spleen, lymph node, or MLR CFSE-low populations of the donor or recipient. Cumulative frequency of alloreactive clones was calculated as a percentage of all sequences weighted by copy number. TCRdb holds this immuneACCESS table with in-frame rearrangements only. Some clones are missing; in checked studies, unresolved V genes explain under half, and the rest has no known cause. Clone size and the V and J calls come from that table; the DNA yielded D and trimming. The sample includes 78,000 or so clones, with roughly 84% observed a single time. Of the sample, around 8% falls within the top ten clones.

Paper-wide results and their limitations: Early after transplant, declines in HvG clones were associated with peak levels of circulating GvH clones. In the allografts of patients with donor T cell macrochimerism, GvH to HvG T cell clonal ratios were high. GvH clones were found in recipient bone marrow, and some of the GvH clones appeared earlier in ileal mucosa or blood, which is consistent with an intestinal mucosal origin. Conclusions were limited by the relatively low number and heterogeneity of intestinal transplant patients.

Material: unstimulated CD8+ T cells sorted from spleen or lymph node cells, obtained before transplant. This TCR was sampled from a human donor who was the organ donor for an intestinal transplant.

For the CDR3, the sequence is CATSHRGFGTDTQYF. The nucleotides read TGTGCCACCAGCCACAGGGGGTTTGGCACAGATACGCAGTATTTT. Here the chain combines TRBV15 and TRBJ2-3; the central 8 bases match TRBD1. The CDR3 holds 15 amino acids from the cysteine to the phenylalanine. Only the CDR3 part of the read is kept: 45 bases, read in frame from the first base. Taken from the germline V gene (reference sequence), the CDR1 and CDR2 loops are LNHNV and YYDKDF. Unmatched junction bases come to 5, with V trimmed by 5 bases and J by 1 base.